This T cell receptor (beta chain) stems from a study of T cell responses to AZD1222 COVID-19 vaccine. About the research overall: Second-dose schedules of about 4 or about 12 weeks were combined. Study-wide points: Repertoire sampling happened only post peak T cell response. Of spike-specific TCRs, nearly half reportedly target regions left unmutated in variants.

This table comes from immunoSEQ multiplex PCR, and its TCRdb copy is limited to in-frame clones, with some not included. The sample lists 95,000 to 150,000 clones; around 87% were seen once. In regard to this clone: Its target is not known.

The sequences come from peripheral blood, collected on day 0 of AZD1222 vaccination. This TCR came from an adult in good health.

The CDR3 nucleotides read TGTGCCTGGAGTGGTTGGCAGGTTGGGGAAGCTTTCTTT. Encoded protein: CAWSGWQVGEAFF. The V and J genes are TRBV30 and TRBJ1-1; no reliable D call. The V end lost 1 base, the J end lost 8 bases, and 14 bases lay between the germline ends. Germline V gene sequence: CDR1 GTSNPN, CDR2 SVGIG (reference sequence). The CDR3 has 13 residues.